What follows are 28 T cell receptor beta chains derived from one specimen sequenced in a study of T cell repertoires in cytomegalovirus infection. TCRdb fed the reads into MiXCR, producing one record per CDR3 protein. The data hold around 300,000 distinct CDR3 sequences, with roughly 23% observed a single time. Sequencing used PBMCs. The receptors derive from a human donor in good health (CMV status not recorded). Some clones in this sample may be carry-over from other donors' samples.

This chain links TRBV7-9 with TRBJ2-1; 9 nucleotides line up with TRBD2. The CDR3 runs to 16 residues. J lost 8 bases, V lost 2 bases, and 10 bases had no gene match. Germline V lookup: CDR1 SEHNR, CDR2 FQNEAQ (reference sequence). The CDR3 coding sequence is TGTGCCAGCAGCTTAAACTGGCGGGGGGGATGGGATGAGCAGTTCTTC. Translated: CASSLNWRGGWDEQFF. The whole variable domain, filled in from reference TRBV7-9 and TRBJ2-1, reads DTGVSQNPRHKITKRGQNVTFRCDPISEHNRLYWYRQTLGQGPEFLTYFQNEAQLEKSRLLSDRFSAERPKGSFSTLEIQRTEQGDSAMYLCASSLNWRGGWDEQFFGPGTRLTVL.

CDR3 coding DNA: TGCGCCAGCAGCTCCCTGCCGGGACAGGAGAATTCACCCCTCCACTTT. This codes for CASSSLPGQENSPLHF. The chain joins TRBV5-1 to TRBJ1-6; 8 positions agree with TRBD1. V shed 3 bases, J shed 7 bases, and the junction held 9 bases outside the gene matches. The CDR3 runs to 16 residues. Germline-derived CDR1 and CDR2 are SGHRS and YFSETQ.

This clonotype was seen only a few times. The chain joins TRBV7-9 to TRBJ2-1; possible D gene TRBD2, 5 bases. The V end lost 5 bases, the J end lost 6 bases, and 8 bases lay between the germline ends. The CDR3 consists of 12 residues. Germline assignment: CDR1 SEHNR and CDR2 FQNEAQ (reference sequence). The CDR3: CASSPGINEQFF. The CDR3 bases are TGTGCCAGCAGCCCGGGGATCAATGAGCAGTTCTTC. The complete variable domain, with remaining parts taken from reference TRBV7-9 and TRBJ2-1, reads DTGVSQNPRHKITKRGQNVTFRCDPISEHNRLYWYRQTLGQGPEFLTYFQNEAQLEKSRLLSDRFSAERPKGSFSTLEIQRTEQGDSAMYLCASSPGINEQFFGPGTRLTVL.

This sequence joins TRBV24-1 and TRBJ2-5; 8 bases match TRBD2. This CDR3 is 15 amino acids long. The J segment lost 5 bases and the V segment lost 4 bases, leaving 8 bases of the junction unmatched. Germline V CDR1 and CDR2: KGHDR, SFDVKD. The CDR3 spells CATSDSSGPQETQYF. CDR3 in DNA: TGTGCCACCAGTGACTCTAGCGGGCCCCAGGAGACCCAGTACTTC.

This chain uses TRBV28 with TRBJ1-2; D not certain. Trimming took 7 bases from V and 8 from J, leaving 17 bases between them. Germline V lookup: CDR1 MDHEN, CDR2 SYDVKM. The CDR3 is 13 residues long. The CDR3 protein is CASTPRGPWGYTF. The CDR3 bases are TGTGCCAGCACCCCCCGGGGTCCCTGGGGCTACACCTTC.

This clonotype was seen repeatedly, ten times or more. J is TRBJ2-1 and V is TRBV7-3, with 7 bases aligning to TRBD1. The germline gives CDR1 SGHTA, CDR2 FQGTGA. Trimming cost V 4 bases and J 1 base; bases outside gene matches: 4. The CDR3 is made up of 15 amino acids. The CDR3 region has the DNA TGTGCCAGCAGCTCACAGGGGAGTTCCTACAATGAGCAGTTCTTC. This translates into CASSSQGSSYNEQFF.

This clonotype has a handful of counts. The chain joins TRBV25-1 to TRBJ2-7; unclear D gene. Germline V gene lookup returns CDR1 MGHDK and CDR2 SYGVNS. The CDR3 totals 11 residues. The V and J ends lost 9 bases and 7 bases respectively, with 13 bases between them. The CDR3: CASNDLREQYF. In DNA form, the CDR3 reads TGTGCCAGTAATGACCTGAGGGAGCAGTACTTC.

The V gene is TRBV3-1, the J gene TRBJ2-3, with no clear D. This CDR3 spans 13 amino acids. CDR1 and CDR2 from the germline V gene are LGHDT and YNNKEL (reference sequence). V was shortened by 4 bases and J by 4 bases, with 9 bases between the two germline ends. Here the CDR3 DNA reads TGTGCCAGCAGCCGGTCTCCCGCAGATACGCAGTATTTT. Amino acids: CASSRSPADTQYF.

This clonotype has more than one count but fewer than ten. The chain carries TRBV7-3 and TRBJ2-1, with D tentatively TRBD1 (5 bases). The CDR3 length is 15 residues. Germline lookup yields CDR1 SGHTA and CDR2 FQGTGA. V was trimmed by 4 bases and J by 4 bases, leaving 14 bases between them. As DNA, the CDR3 is TGTGCCAGCAGCTCAGGGCGTGTAGGATACAATGAGCAGTTCTTC. The encoded protein is CASSSGRVGYNEQFF.

The chain uses TRBV7-2 and TRBJ2-4; 7 bases align to TRBD1. V lost 1 base, J lost 14 bases, and 5 bases stayed unmatched. The germline gives CDR1 SGHTA, CDR2 FQGNSA. CDR3 size: 12 residues. The CDR3 spells CASSLGGQKKYF. The CDR3 coding sequence is TGTGCCAGCAGCTTAGGGGGACAGAAAAAGTACTTC.

This clonotype was seen ten or more times. The V gene is TRBV12-3 or TRBV12-4, the J gene TRBJ2-1; TRBD1 matches at 8 bases. The trim removed 7 bases at V and 9 bases at J, leaving 11 bases unmatched. The CDR3 is made up of 14 amino acids. The CDR3 spells CASTLDRVKSEQFF. CDR3 coding DNA: TGTGCCAGCACCTTGGACAGGGTCAAGAGTGAGCAGTTCTTC.

This clonotype has only a few counts. This chain connects TRBV20-1 to TRBJ2-2; 14 bases match TRBD2. CDR3 length: 18 amino acids. V shed 3 bases, J shed 2 bases, and the junction held 8 bases outside the gene matches. Germline V lookup: CDR1 DFQATT, CDR2 SNEGSKA (reference sequence). The CDR3 DNA reads as TGCAGTGCTAGGCCTTGGACTAGCGGGAGGATCAACACCGGGGAGCTGTTTTTT. Protein product: CSARPWTSGRINTGELFF.

The chain carries TRBV20-1 and TRBJ1-5; 8 positions agree with TRBD1. Germline CDR1 reads DFQATT; CDR2 reads SNEGSKA (reference sequence). The junction had 5 bases not matched to a gene; V was cut back by 1 base and J by 6 bases. This CDR3 has 14 residues. CDR3 DNA: TGCAGTGCTAGAGCAGGGGGCGGGAGTCAGCCCCAGCATTTT. Amino acid sequence: CSARAGGGSQPQHF.

This clonotype was recorded a few times. This chain uses TRBV14 with TRBJ2-2, with a weak D call TRBD1 (5 bases). CDR1 and CDR2 from the germline V gene are SGHDN and FVKESK. The germline V and J ends were trimmed by 0 bases and 6 bases, with 17 bases remaining between them. The CDR3 is 17 amino acids. The CDR3 is CASSQDHPRARPGELFF. In nucleotides, the CDR3 is TGTGCCAGCAGCCAAGATCATCCCAGGGCAAGACCCGGGGAGCTGTTTTTT.

This clonotype occurred a few times. The chain recombines TRBV2 with TRBJ1-5; TRBD1 aligns across 7 bases. V shed 5 bases, J shed 4 bases, and the junction held 8 bases outside the gene matches. Germline V lookup: CDR1 SNHLY, CDR2 FYNNEI. This CDR3 contains 15 residues. The CDR3 nucleotides are TGTGCCAGCAGTCCCCTCGGGACAGCAAATCAGCCCCAGCATTTT. It yields the protein CASSPLGTANQPQHF. The full variable domain, with the rest looked up from reference TRBV2 and TRBJ1-5, is EPEVTQTPSHQVTQMGQEVILRCVPISNHLYFYWYRQILGQKVEFLVSFYNNEISEKSEIFDDQFSVERPDGSNFTLKIRSTKLEDSAMYFCASSPLGTANQPQHFGDGTRLSIL.

The chain employs TRBV28 and TRBJ2-7; tentatively, D is TRBD1 (5 bases). V shed 7 bases and J shed 2 bases, with 9 bases lying between them. The CDR3 spans 12 residues. CDR1 and CDR2 (germline): MDHEN, SYDVKM. The CDR3 here is CASNQGAYEQYF. The CDR3 coding sequence is TGTGCCAGCAACCAGGGCGCCTACGAGCAGTACTTC.

In its sample, this clonotype was seen many times. CDR3 amino acids: CASSSGRSPFFTDTQYF. CDR3 DNA: TGTGCCAGCAGCTCGGGACGGAGCCCCTTTTTCACAGATACGCAGTATTTT. J is TRBJ2-3 and V is TRBV7-2; D is tentatively TRBD1 or TRBD2 (5 bases each). The CDR3 loop spans 17 amino acids. The V end lost 4 bases, the J end lost 2 bases, and 19 bases lay between the germline ends. Germline CDR1 is SGHTA and CDR2 is FQGNSA.

This clonotype was seen ten or more times. The rearrangement links TRBV7-8 to TRBJ1-1; D may be TRBD1 (5 bases). Germline V gene lookup returns CDR1 SGHVS and CDR2 FQNEAQ. Trimming stripped 5 bases from V and 7 bases from J, with 23 bases between. The CDR3 runs 16 residues. The DNA for the CDR3 is TGTGCCAGCAGCCAGAGCCCGACACAGGCTTCGCGTGAAGCTTTCTTT. Protein: CASSQSPTQASREAFF. The whole variable domain, remainder taken from reference TRBV7-8 and TRBJ1-1, is GAGVSQSPRYKVAKRGQDVALRCDPISGHVSLFWYQQALGQGPEFLTYFQNEAQLDKSGLPSDRFFAERPEGSVSTLKIQRTQQEDSAVYLCASSQSPTQASREAFFGQGTRLTVV.

The V gene is TRBV7-3, the J gene TRBJ1-1; perhaps TRBD1 as D (6 bases). V was clipped by 10 bases and J by 1 base, with 13 bases between them. The CDR3 runs to 13 residues. Germline V CDR1 and CDR2: SGHTA, FQGTGA. CDR3 DNA: TGTGCCACAGGGGAAGACGGGAACACTGAAGCTTTCTTT. Amino acid sequence: CATGEDGNTEAFF.

This clonotype came up many times. The V gene is TRBV7-8, the J gene TRBJ1-2; 9 nucleotides align to TRBD1. Losses at the gene ends were 5 bases for V and 8 bases for J; bases not matched to a gene: 9. The CDR3 consists of 14 residues. Germline CDR1 and CDR2: SGHVS and FQNEAQ. For the CDR3, the DNA is TGTGCCAGCAGCCCTCGACAGGGGGTGTGGGGCTACACCTTC. Protein product: CASSPRQGVWGYTF. The full variable domain, its missing parts supplied by reference TRBV7-8 and TRBJ1-2, is GAGVSQSPRYKVAKRGQDVALRCDPISGHVSLFWYQQALGQGPEFLTYFQNEAQLDKSGLPSDRFFAERPEGSVSTLKIQRTQQEDSAVYLCASSPRQGVWGYTFGSGTRLTVV.

This rearrangement joins TRBV28 to TRBJ2-1; TRBD2 aligns across 10 bases. There are 16 residues in the CDR3. Germline loops: CDR1 MDHEN, CDR2 SYDVKM. Unmatched junction bases numbered 10, after V lost 6 bases and J lost 5 bases. DNA of the CDR3: TGTGCCAGCAGCCCCCCCTTAGCGGGAGGCCACAATGAGCAGTTCTTC. Protein: CASSPPLAGGHNEQFF.

The chain is built from TRBV6-1 and TRBJ2-7; D is possibly TRBD2 (7 bases). The germline CDR1 and CDR2 sequences are MNHNS and SASEGT. Trimming removed 2 bases from V and 3 bases from J, with 20 bases in between. This CDR3 has 17 amino acids. Here the CDR3 reads CASSEKGGAGEDYEQYF. The CDR3 DNA reads TGTGCCAGCAGTGAAAAGGGGGGGGCAGGGGAGGACTACGAGCAGTACTTC.

Turning to this clonotype: A much bigger clone sits one base away, suggesting this may be a read error. The gene calls are TRBV7-2 and TRBJ2-5, with 7 bases identical to TRBD2. The CDR3 consists of 15 residues. CDR1 and CDR2 from the germline V gene are SGHTA and FQGNSA. V shed 2 bases and J 3 bases; nucleotides not matched to a gene: 6. CDR3 DNA: TGTGCCAGCAGCTTAAACCACGGGAGGAAAGAGACCCAGTACTTC. Protein sequence: CASSLNHGRKETQYF.

This clonotype was counted ten times or more. The rearrangement uses TRBV7-2 and TRBJ2-7; TRBD1 matches 7 bases. Germline CDR1 reads SGHTA; CDR2 reads FQGNSA. V shed 4 bases and J 3 bases; nucleotides not matched to a gene: 6. The CDR3 is made up of 14 amino acids. The CDR3 loop reads CASSSNRGYYEQYF. CDR3 DNA sequence: TGTGCCAGCAGCTCGAACAGGGGATACTACGAGCAGTACTTC.

This clonotype was seen repeatedly, ten times or more. V usage is TRBV7-3 and J usage is TRBJ2-1; 8 bases align to TRBD2. Germline CDR1 SGHTA, CDR2 FQGTGA. V lost 3 bases, J lost 6 bases, and 7 bases stayed unmatched. The CDR3 has 15 amino acids. CDR3 region: CASSFGGGHPNEQFF. The CDR3 nucleotides read TGTGCCAGCAGCTTCGGCGGGGGGCATCCCAATGAGCAGTTCTTC.

The rearrangement uses TRBV7-2 and TRBJ1-2; D is ambiguous. The CDR3 contains 13 residues. Between the trimmed V and J ends, which lost 6 bases and 9 bases, there was a span of 17 bases. Looked up from germline, CDR1 is SGHTA and CDR2 is FQGNSA. The CDR3 coding sequence is TGTGCCAGCAGGCAAGACTTGGAAACGAGCTACACCTTC. Protein: CASRQDLETSYTF.

This clonotype was seen ten or more times. The J gene is TRBJ1-5, the V gene TRBV12-3 or TRBV12-4; D is possibly TRBD1 (6 bases). The CDR3 loop spans 13 amino acids. Trimming removed 6 bases at V and 5 bases at J, with 11 bases between. The CDR3 is CASSRTVYQPQHF. The DNA of the CDR3 is TGTGCCAGCAGCCGGACAGTTTATCAGCCCCAGCATTTT.

The gene calls are TRBV29-1 and TRBJ2-7; no clear D gene. V lost 4 bases and J 0 bases, leaving 10 bases between the germline ends. The germline CDR1 and CDR2 sequences are SQVTM and ANQGSEA. This CDR3 region has 13 residues. The CDR3 sequence is CSVADTLSYEQYF. The CDR3 DNA follows: TGCAGCGTTGCTGACACCCTCTCCTACGAGCAGTACTTC.